A selection of T cell receptor beta chains follows, all from one sample in a study of blood T cell repertoires in COVID-19. Repertoires were generated with immunoSEQ multiplex PCR, while TCRdb's copy carries only in-frame clones and drops some. Of some 86,000 clones in the sample, around 93% were seen once. Material: peripheral blood. These receptors were taken from a human donor with active COVID-19. The donor label of this sample is uncertain. The CDR3 runs from the conserved cysteine through the conserved F or W. D genes are given only for firm matches. Some rows have no size entry. The others give once, few or many, or a class for an expanded clone.

D	V	size	J	DNA	CDR3
TRBD1	TRBV7-2	.	TRBJ2-7	TGTGCAGCAGCCAGGGACAGGGAGGCGATCTCCTACGAGCAGTACTTC	CAAARDREAISYEQYF
.	TRBV3-1/TRBV3-2	.	TRBJ2-2	TGTGCCAGCAGCCAAGATTGGGGGCGAACCGGGGAGCTGTTTTTT	CASSQDWGRTGELFF
.	TRBV11-2	.	TRBJ2-3	TGTGCCAGCAGCTTAGCAGGGCGACCAGATACGCAGTATTTT	CASSLAGRPDTQYF
TRBD1	TRBV15	.	TRBJ1-4	TGTGCCACAGAGGACAGGGGGCGTCTACTCGATGAAAAACTGTTTTTT	CATEDRGRLLDEKLFF
TRBD2	TRBV9	once	TRBJ2-3	TGTGCCAGCAGCCATAGCGGGAACACAGATACGCAGTATTTT	CASSHSGNTDTQYF
TRBD1	TRBV28	.	TRBJ1-6	TGTGCCAGCAGTTTGAACAGGGGGGGATCACCCCTCCACTTT	CASSLNRGGSPLHF
TRBD1	TRBV6-2/TRBV6-3	.	TRBJ1-4	TGTGCCAGCAGTTACTCGGCAGGGGGTAATGAAAAACTGTTTTTT	CASSYSAGGNEKLFF
.	TRBV2	.	TRBJ2-5	TGTGCCAGCAGTGATGAGGAGACCCAGTACTTC	CASSDEETQYF
.	TRBV5-5	.	TRBJ1-2	TGTGCCAGCAGGCCCCCTCGGGGGGGCGCGGATGGCTACACCTTC	CASRPPRGGADGYTF
.	TRBV7-9	.	TRBJ2-5	TGTGCCAGCAGCTTAGCGGACTCATGGCCCCAAGAGACCCAGTACTTC	CASSLADSWPQETQYF
.	TRBV5-4	.	TRBJ2-1	TGTGCCAGCAGCTTGGGAGGGAGCTCCTACAATGAGCAGTTCTTC	CASSLGGSSYNEQFF
.	TRBV19	.	TRBJ1-1	TGTGCCAGTAGTCTATCGAGCACTGAAGCTTTCTTT	CASSLSSTEAFF
.	TRBV7-3	.	TRBJ1-6	TGTGCCAGCAGCTTAACCAGGGATTCACCCCTCCACTTT	CASSLTRDSPLHF
TRBD1	TRBV5-1	.	TRBJ1-4	TGCGCCAGCAGCCGGGACAGCTCTAATGAAAAACTGTTTTTT	CASSRDSSNEKLFF
.	TRBV5-1	.	TRBJ2-3	TGCGCCAGCAGCTTGACTTCACCGGGACTCCAAACAGATACGCAGTATTTT	CASSLTSPGLQTDTQYF
TRBD1	TRBV6-5	.	TRBJ2-5	TGTGCCAGCAGGCGTTCTGGGGACAGAGCAGAGACCCAGTACTTC	CASRRSGDRAETQYF
.	TRBV7-2	.	TRBJ1-1	TGTGCCAGCAGCCCCGAGGGAGGGGACACTGAAGCTTTCTTT	CASSPEGGDTEAFF
.	TRBV6-6	once	TRBJ1-5	TGTGCCAGCAGTGCGGGCAGAGGCAATCAGCCCCAGCATTTT	CASSAGRGNQPQHF
TRBD1	TRBV25-1	once	TRBJ2-2	TGTGCCAGCAGTGCCCCGGCGGGGACAGGGGGCAACACCGGGGAGCTGTTTTTT	CASSAPAGTGGNTGELFF
TRBD1	TRBV24-1	.	TRBJ2-7	TGTGCCACCAGTGAACGTCGGGACAGGGGGCTGTACGAGCAGTACTTC	CATSERRDRGLYEQYF
.	TRBV7-2	once	TRBJ2-5	TGTGCCAGCAGCTTATCCTCAGACAGCAGAGAGACCCAGTACTTC	CASSLSSDSRETQYF
.	TRBV3-1/TRBV3-2	.	TRBJ1-2	TGTGCCAGCAGCCAGGCAGGGCAGGGCTACACCTTC	CASSQAGQGYTF
.	TRBV5-5	.	TRBJ1-4	TGTGCCAGCAGCTTCGCGGGTAATAATGAAAAACTGTTTTTT	CASSFAGNNEKLFF
TRBD1	TRBV28	.	TRBJ1-5	TGTGCCAGCAGTTCCGGGACAGGGGGCGTAGGAAGCAATCAGCCCCAGCATTTT	CASSSGTGGVGSNQPQHF
TRBD1	TRBV24-1	once	TRBJ1-1	TGTGCCACACGGGACAGTTGGAACACTGAAGCTTTCTTT	CATRDSWNTEAFF
.	TRBV7-2	.	TRBJ2-1	TGTGCCAGCAGCTCCGGGATCGCGGAGCAGTTCTTC	CASSSGIAEQFF
.	TRBV7-6	.	TRBJ1-1	TGTGCCAGCAGCTTAGATGATGGGCGAGGGACTGAAGCTTTCTTT	CASSLDDGRGTEAFF
.	TRBV19	.	TRBJ1-4	TGTGCCAGTAGTTTTAGCACGGCCAACGGAAAACTGTTTTTT	CASSFSTANGKLFF
TRBD2	TRBV7-2	.	TRBJ2-1	TGTGCCAGCAGGCCTACTAGCGGGGGTTCCGACAATGAGCAGTTCTTC	CASRPTSGGSDNEQFF
.	TRBV18	.	TRBJ1-2	TGTGCCAGCTCACCAAATACAGGCGCGGCGAGGGGCTACACCTTC	CASSPNTGAARGYTF
.	TRBV4-3	.	TRBJ1-4	TGCGCCAGCAGCCAAGCCCCTACAGGGCCGCCTAATGAAAAACTGTTTTTT	CASSQAPTGPPNEKLFF